This paragraph reports one T cell receptor (beta chain). TCR libraries were prepared from 3,500 to 4,000 ng total RNA each. TCRdb re-called the 5' RACE reads; every CDR3 protein appears as one record, without DNA. This sample carries 110,000 to 150,000 distinct CDR3 sequences, with more than 0.95% going to the ten biggest clones. This record belongs to a study of monozygotic twins with inflammatory bowel disease. The CDR3 runs to 16 residues. CDR1 is SGHRS and CDR2 is YFSETQ in the germline V gene. V is TRBV5-1 and J is TRBJ2-3; absent DNA, TCRdb's TRBD1 call cannot be checked. This clonotype was obtained from a human donor with ulcerative colitis or Crohn's disease, or a healthy co-twin of an affected twin (not recorded which). The sequencing input was blood. CDR3: CASSLKRTGRTDTQYF.